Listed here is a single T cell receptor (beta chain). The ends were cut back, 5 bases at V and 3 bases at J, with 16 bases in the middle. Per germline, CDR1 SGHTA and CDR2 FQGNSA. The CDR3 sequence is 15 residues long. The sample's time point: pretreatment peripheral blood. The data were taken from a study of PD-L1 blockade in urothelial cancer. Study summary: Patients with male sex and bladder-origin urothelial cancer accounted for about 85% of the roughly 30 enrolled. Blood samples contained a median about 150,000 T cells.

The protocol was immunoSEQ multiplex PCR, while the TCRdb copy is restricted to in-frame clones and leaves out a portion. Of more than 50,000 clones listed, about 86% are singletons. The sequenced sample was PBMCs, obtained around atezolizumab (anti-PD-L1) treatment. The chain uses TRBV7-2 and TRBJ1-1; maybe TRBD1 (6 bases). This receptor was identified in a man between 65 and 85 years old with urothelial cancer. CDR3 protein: CASSTPGGWDTEAFF. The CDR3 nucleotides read TGTGCCAGCAGCACCCCGGGGGGCTGGGACACTGAAGCTTTCTTT.